This T cell receptor (beta chain) was found in a study of human T cells and chemical hapten exposure. At the level of the study: After 6 days, upper back 0.01% DPC patch tests were scored.

Described time point: pre-sensitization, week 0. Treatment here: therapeutic diphenylcyclopropenone sensitization with weekly scalp DPC. Blood was collected ahead of every patch test applied. This clonotype was picked up a small number of times. Its antigen is not identified. With V trimmed by 4 bases and J by 4 bases, 8 bases remained unmatched. Per the germline V gene, CDR1 is MNHEY and CDR2 is SMNVEV (reference sequence). The CDR3 extends over 15 amino acids. TCRdb independently ran MiXCR on the RACE reads; one entry per CDR3 protein. This table holds some 60,000 distinct CDR3 sequences, 10% to 12% found once. Study conclusions and caveats: More PT1 expanded TCRs went with higher patch test scores. Significantly more large CDR3 similarity clusters arose among expanded TCRs than among controls.

Sequencing used whole blood, obtained in connection with sensitization to the hapten diphenylcyclopropenone (DPC). The V gene is TRBV27, the J gene TRBJ2-3; TRBD2 agrees at 7 bases. The TCR sequence derives from a woman in her 40s with alopecia areata. Some clones in this sample may be carry-over from other donors' samples. The CDR3 loop reads CASSWGGVGADTQYF. CDR3 in DNA: TGTGCCAGCAGTTGGGGGGGAGTGGGCGCAGATACGCAGTATTTT.